Ten or more counts support the clone carrying this T cell receptor beta chain. Arm-PCR of CDR3 regions with iRepertoire HTBI primers generated TCR beta libraries. TCRdb re-analysed the multiplex PCR reads in MiXCR, keeping a single row per CDR3 protein. The sample carries 350,000 to 500,000 distinct CDR3 sequences, around 23% recorded once. The data stem from a study of regulatory T cells in long-lasting Graves disease. Documented time point: persistent/refractory GD, antithyroid drugs over 5 years with positive TRAb. PBMC RNA was the source of the TCR library. Specimen: peripheral blood mononuclear cells (PBMCs), collected when the disease was refractory, from a patient treated with antithyroid drugs. This TCR was sampled from a female donor with Graves disease.

The chain's CDR3 is CASTPGGVTETQYF. As DNA, the CDR3 is TGTGCCAGCACCCCCGGTGGGGTAACCGAGACCCAGTACTTC. The chain couples TRBV28 to TRBJ2-5; D gene uncertain. This CDR3 contains 14 residues. V lost 7 bases and J 5 bases, leaving 17 bases between the germline ends. Germline values: CDR1 MDHEN, CDR2 SYDVKM.